The 10 T cell receptor beta chains below come from one sample, sequenced in a study of Ad26.COV2.S vaccination and SARS-CoV-2 variants. Only in-frame clones appear in the TCRdb table, and some are missing; sequencing was by immunoSEQ multiplex PCR. The sample carries 350,000 to 500,000 clones, 90% recorded once. The treatment: 15 to 20 received Ad26.COV2.S at low or high dose, single or two shots; about 5 received placebo; per-sample allocation not given. Day 63 after the first vaccine or placebo injection was the time point for sampling. The source was peripheral blood, collected in a trial of Ad26.COV2.S vaccine versus placebo. These receptors were obtained from a person aged 18-60 years who received the Ad26.COV2.S COVID-19 vaccine or a placebo.

This clone has just one count. CDR3 nucleotides: TGTGCCAGCAGCTTCACAGGAGAAAACATTCAGTACTTC. Encoded protein: CASSFTGENIQYF. This sequence joins TRBV11-2 and TRBJ2-4, with TRBD1 as a possible D gene (5 bases). Germline lookup yields CDR1 SGHAT and CDR2 FQNNGV. V lost 3 bases to trimming and J lost 5 bases, with 8 bases between them. The CDR3 has 13 residues.

This sequence joins TRBV3-1 (or the pseudogene TRBV3-2) and TRBJ2-3; D might be TRBD1 (5 bases). This CDR3 comprises 15 residues. V lost 1 base to trimming and J lost 4 bases, with 12 bases between them. Germline loops: CDR1 LGHDT, CDR2 YNNKEL (reference sequence). The chain's CDR3 is CASSQGQGRSDTQYF. DNA of the CDR3: TGTGCCAGCAGCCAAGGGCAGGGTAGGTCAGATACGCAGTATTTT.

The V gene is TRBV25-1, the J gene TRBJ2-7; 7 bases fit TRBD1. Germline lookup yields CDR1 MGHDK and CDR2 SYGVNS. Unmatched junction bases numbered 4, after V lost 6 bases and J lost 2 bases. This CDR3 region has 13 residues. CDR3 region: CASSRDRAYEQYF. The CDR3 coding sequence is TGTGCCAGCAGCCGGGACAGAGCCTACGAGCAGTACTTC.

The rearrangement joins TRBV14 to TRBJ2-3; D might be TRBD2 (5 bases). This CDR3 has 14 residues. Looked up from germline, CDR1 is SGHDN and CDR2 is FVKESK. Trimming removed 6 bases from V and 3 bases from J, with 13 bases in between. CDR3 in DNA: TGTGCCAGCAGGGTCGGACTTTATACAGATACGCAGTATTTT. This gives the protein CASRVGLYTDTQYF.

The rearrangement links TRBV28 to TRBJ1-1; D is unclear. This CDR3 has 11 amino acids. In germline, CDR1 is MDHEN, CDR2 SYDVKM. V shed 6 bases and J shed 5 bases, with 7 bases lying between them. The CDR3 bases are TGTGCCAGCAGCGCGGAGACTGAAGCTTTCTTT. Translating gives CASSAETEAFF.

The V gene is TRBV9, the J gene TRBJ2-7; D may be TRBD1 (6 bases). Germline values: CDR1 SGDLS, CDR2 YYNGEE. The CDR3 sequence is 14 residues long. Between the trimmed V and J ends, which lost 0 bases and 2 bases, there was a span of 9 bases. Here the CDR3 DNA reads TGTGCCAGCAGCGTAGGGACAGTTACCTACGAGCAGTACTTC. Translating it yields CASSVGTVTYEQYF.

The rearrangement uses TRBV6-2 or TRBV6-3 and TRBJ2-3; tentative D call: TRBD1 (6 bases). The CDR3 is made up of 13 amino acids. Trimming took off 5 bases at V and 2 bases at J, with 8 bases between the two ends. Germline V gene data show CDR1 as MNHEY and CDR2 as SVGEGT. The CDR3 sequence is CASSKGDTDTQYF. Here the CDR3 DNA reads TGTGCCAGCAGTAAGGGGGACACAGATACGCAGTATTTT.

This chain joins TRBV6-1 and TRBJ1-3; 7 nucleotides agree with TRBD1. The CDR3 has 12 residues. J gave up 4 bases and V 9 bases, and 3 bases lay outside the gene matches. Germline assignment: CDR1 MNHNS and CDR2 SASEGT. The CDR3 nucleotides read TGTGCCAGTGGGGACAGCGGAAACACCATATATTTT. It is translated as CASGDSGNTIYF.

J is TRBJ2-7 and V is TRBV30, with TRBD1 matching over 8 bases. This CDR3 is built from 21 residues. The junction had 22 bases not matched to a gene; V was cut back by 0 bases and J by 0 bases. CDR1 is GTSNPN and CDR2 is SVGIG in the germline V gene (reference sequence). The CDR3 DNA follows: TGTGCCTGGAGTGTACCGGTAGGCAGGGGGCGGTTTAGCGGCCACTCCTACGAGCAGTACTTC. Translation gives CAWSVPVGRGRFSGHSYEQYF.

The chain couples TRBV5-1 to TRBJ1-1, with TRBD1 identical over 7 bases. After removal of 4 bases from V and 5 bases from J, the junction contained 17 bases not matched to a gene. This CDR3 is 17 amino acids long. Germline lookup yields CDR1 SGHRS and CDR2 YFSETQ. The CDR3 DNA sequence: TGCGCCAGCAGCCCTCGCACAGGGGATCTTGCCTTAACTGAAGCTTTCTTT. Its translation: CASSPRTGDLALTEAFF.